A single sample gave rise to the 21 T cell receptor beta chains below, sequenced in a study of cytomegalovirus exposure and HLA in healthy donors. The PCR used 60 Vbeta and 13 Jbeta primers. Profiling relied on immunoSEQ multiplex PCR, and the TCRdb table lists in-frame clones only, not all of them. Its listing shows 100,000 to 150,000 clones. The source material was PBMCs. These receptors all come from a man younger than 45 in good health and CMV-seronegative.

The genes are TRBV5-1 and TRBJ1-2; D remains ambiguous. This CDR3 has 14 amino acids. V was trimmed by 3 bases and J by 2 bases, leaving 11 bases between them. Germline CDR1 SGHRS, CDR2 YFSETQ. The CDR3 sequence: CASSWAVGNYGYTF. CDR3 nucleotide sequence: TGCGCCAGCAGCTGGGCAGTTGGCAACTATGGCTACACCTTC.

This chain uses TRBV11-1 with TRBJ2-6, with 9 bases fitting TRBD2. The CDR3 has 16 amino acids. The junction had 6 bases not matched to a gene; V was cut back by 9 bases and J by 0 bases. Germline values: CDR1 SGHAT, CDR2 FQDESV (reference sequence). CDR3 DNA: TGTGCCAGTGAGACTAGCGGAAGCTCTGGGGCCAACGTCCTGACTTTC. Protein sequence: CASETSGSSGANVLTF.

The V call is TRBV28, the J call TRBJ2-7, with 7 bases that match TRBD1. V gave up 5 bases and J gave up 3 bases; unmatched junction bases: 1. The length of the CDR3 is 12 residues. Germline loops: CDR1 MDHEN, CDR2 SYDVKM. The CDR3 nucleotides read TGTGCCAGCAGTGACAGGGACTACGAGCAGTACTTC. It is translated as CASSDRDYEQYF. The variable domain in full, with the rest retrieved from reference TRBV28 and TRBJ2-7, is DVKVTQSSRYLVKRTGEKVFLECVQDMDHENMFWYRQDPGLGLRLIYFSYDVKMKEKGDIPEGYSVSREKKERFSLILESASTNQTSMYLCASSDRDYEQYFGPGTRLTVT.

The V and J genes are TRBV28 and TRBJ2-1; TRBD2 agrees at 8 bases. J lost 12 bases, V lost 6 bases, and 25 bases had no gene match. In germline, CDR1 is MDHEN, CDR2 SYDVKM. The CDR3 is 18 residues long. The DNA for the CDR3 is TGTGCCAGCAGCTCCAACAGGGAGGCCTCAGCGGGAGTAGTAGTGCAGTTCTTC. Residues: CASSSNREASAGVVVQFF.

The chain links TRBV7-9 to TRBJ2-5, with D possibly TRBD2 on 7 matching bases. Germline V gene data show CDR1 as SEHNR and CDR2 as FQNEAQ (reference sequence). V gave up 1 base and J gave up 1 base, with 13 bases separating them. The CDR3 has 16 residues. The CDR3 reads CASSLGAGGLQETQYF. The CDR3, as DNA: TGTGCCAGCAGCTTAGGGGCCGGGGGGCTCCAAGAGACCCAGTACTTC.

This chain uses TRBV7-3 with TRBJ2-2; 10 nucleotides line up with TRBD1. This CDR3 is built from 16 residues. With 5 bases clipped from V and 2 bases from J, the junction kept 5 bases outside the gene matches. The germline V gene has CDR1 SGHTA and CDR2 FQGTGA. This CDR3 reads CASSQGQGTNTGELFF. The CDR3 region has the DNA TGTGCCAGCAGCCAGGGACAGGGGACAAACACCGGGGAGCTGTTTTTT.

CDR3 protein: CASSPGQALRTEAFF. CDR3 nucleotides: TGCGCCAGCAGCCCGGGACAGGCTCTGCGGACTGAAGCTTTCTTT. The genes are TRBV5-1 and TRBJ1-1; 8 bases fit TRBD1. The germline CDR1 and CDR2 sequences are SGHRS and YFSETQ. J gave up 5 bases and V 4 bases, and 10 bases lay outside the gene matches. CDR3 length: 15 amino acids.

V and J are TRBV6-1 and TRBJ2-1, with 8 nucleotides matching TRBD2. The CDR3 extends over 15 amino acids. Germline trimming cut 3 bases from V and 4 bases from J; bases unmatched to any gene: 5. CDR1 and CDR2 from the germline V gene are MNHNS and SASEGT. The CDR3 reads CASSEASGLYNEQFF. The CDR3 nucleotides read TGTGCCAGCAGTGAGGCTAGCGGGCTTTACAATGAGCAGTTCTTC.

The chain recombines TRBV30 with TRBJ1-2, with a possible D match to TRBD1 (5 bases). This CDR3 comprises 13 residues. Germline assignment: CDR1 GTSNPN and CDR2 SVGIG (reference sequence). V lost 1 base and J lost 4, with 10 bases in between. CDR3 loop: CAWSAGPGYGYTF. The DNA for the CDR3 is TGTGCCTGGAGTGCAGGGCCTGGCTATGGCTACACCTTC.

The rearrangement links TRBV28 to TRBJ1-5; weak D call: TRBD1 (5 bases). CDR3 size: 16 residues. Germline V gives CDR1 MDHEN, CDR2 SYDVKM. Trimming stripped 6 bases from V and 3 bases from J, with 18 bases between. As DNA, the CDR3 is TGTGCCAGCAGAATACAGGCGCCACTAACCAATCAGCCCCAGCATTTT. Amino acid sequence: CASRIQAPLTNQPQHF. Supplemented by reference TRBV28 and TRBJ1-5, the full variable domain reads DVKVTQSSRYLVKRTGEKVFLECVQDMDHENMFWYRQDPGLGLRLIYFSYDVKMKEKGDIPEGYSVSREKKERFSLILESASTNQTSMYLCASRIQAPLTNQPQHFGDGTRLSIL.

The rearrangement uses TRBV5-4 and TRBJ2-3; 9 nucleotides line up with TRBD2. The germline V gene encodes CDR1 SGHNT and CDR2 YYREEE (reference sequence). Trimming took 4 bases from V and 0 from J; bases not matched to a gene: 6. The CDR3 runs 16 residues. CDR3 in amino acids: CASSPTSGTSTDTQYF. The DNA of the CDR3 is TGTGCCAGCAGCCCGACTAGCGGCACTAGCACAGATACGCAGTATTTT.

The rearrangement uses TRBV5-1 and TRBJ2-2, with TRBD2 matching over 8 bases. V was pared by 4 bases and J by 6 bases, with 5 bases of the junction left unmatched. This CDR3 contains 14 residues. Germline CDR1 SGHRS, CDR2 YFSETQ. The CDR3 protein is CASSQTSVPGELFF. The DNA of the CDR3 is TGCGCCAGCAGCCAGACTAGCGTCCCCGGGGAGCTGTTTTTT.

This chain uses TRBV5-1 with TRBJ2-5, with D possibly TRBD1 on 5 matching bases. TRBJ2-7 matches the DNA end more closely, so the J call is doubtful. The CDR3 length is 15 residues. Germline V gene sequence: CDR1 SGHRS, CDR2 YFSETQ. CDR3 nucleotides: TGCGCCAGCAGCTTGGCAGGGTCATCCTCCTACGAGCAGTACTTC. Translated: CASSLAGSSSYEQYF.

The chain uses TRBV7-3 and TRBJ2-3, with a possible D match to TRBD2 (7 bases). The CDR3 contains 16 residues. Trimming cost V 3 bases and J 1 base, with 14 bases left between them. Germline loops: CDR1 SGHTA, CDR2 FQGTGA. The CDR3 DNA follows: TGTGCCAGCAGCTTGCAGTGGGAGGGGGGCACAGATACGCAGTATTTT. Protein product: CASSLQWEGGTDTQYF.

The V gene is TRBV30, the J gene TRBJ2-7, with TRBD1 as a possible D gene (6 bases). This CDR3 is 12 amino acids long. Germline V gives CDR1 GTSNPN, CDR2 SVGIG (reference sequence). Trimming shortened V by 0 bases and J by 7 bases, and 10 bases separated the two germline ends. CDR3: CAWSVQGGEQYF. CDR3 DNA sequence: TGTGCCTGGAGTGTACAGGGCGGGGAGCAGTACTTC. Drawing the rest from reference TRBV30 and TRBJ2-7, the complete variable domain is SQTIHQWPATLVQPVGSPLSLECTVEGTSNPNLYWYRQAAGRGLQLLFYSVGIGQISSEVPQNLSASRPQDRQFILSSKKLLLSDSGFYLCAWSVQGGEQYFGPGTRLTVT.

The genes are TRBV30 and TRBJ1-4, with 7 nucleotides matching TRBD1. Trimming took 2 bases from V and 8 from J; bases not matched to a gene: 8. This CDR3 spans 14 amino acids. CDR1 and CDR2 from the germline V gene are GTSNPN and SVGIG (reference sequence). Written as DNA, the CDR3 is TGTGCCTGGAGTCCGGGACAGTCCTTAGAAAAACTGTTTTTT. Its translation: CAWSPGQSLEKLFF.

V is TRBV28 and J is TRBJ2-6, with D tentatively TRBD1 (5 bases). Trimming removed 2 bases at V and 0 bases at J, with 11 bases between. The CDR3 spans 17 residues. Germline CDR1 reads MDHEN; CDR2 reads SYDVKM. CDR3 sequence: CASSLNLGASGANVLTF. CDR3 nucleotide sequence: TGTGCCAGCAGTTTAAATTTAGGGGCCTCTGGGGCCAACGTCCTGACTTTC. The variable domain in full, completed from reference TRBV28 and TRBJ2-6, reads DVKVTQSSRYLVKRTGEKVFLECVQDMDHENMFWYRQDPGLGLRLIYFSYDVKMKEKGDIPEGYSVSREKKERFSLILESASTNQTSMYLCASSLNLGASGANVLTFGAGSRLTVL.

The V call is TRBV6-1, the J call TRBJ1-5; D ambiguous. There are 10 residues in the CDR3. The V and J ends lost 10 bases and 8 bases respectively, with 9 bases between them. CDR1 and CDR2 (germline): MNHNS, SASEGT. The CDR3 loop reads CATAQKPQHF. DNA of the CDR3: TGTGCCACCGCCCAGAAGCCCCAGCATTTT.

The gene calls are TRBV7-2 and TRBJ1-2; D is unresolved. This CDR3 has 15 amino acids. CDR1 SGHTA and CDR2 FQGNSA come from the germline V gene. V lost 1 base, J lost 6 bases, and 15 bases lay in between. The CDR3 DNA sequence: TGTGCCAGCAGCTTAGAGGTGGCGGGTGTGGATGGCTACACCTTC. It is translated as CASSLEVAGVDGYTF. The whole variable domain, remainder taken from reference TRBV7-2 and TRBJ1-2, is GAGVSQSPSNKVTEKGKDVELRCDPISGHTALYWYRQSLGQGLEFLIYFQGNSAPDKSGLPSDRFSAERTGGSVSTLTIQRTQQEDSAVYLCASSLEVAGVDGYTFGSGTRLTVV.

The J gene is TRBJ2-3, the V gene TRBV30; perhaps TRBD2 as D (6 bases). The CDR3 covers 14 residues. The V gene lost 8 bases and the J gene lost 2 bases, with 17 bases spanning the gap. Germline-derived CDR1 and CDR2 are GTSNPN and SVGIG (reference sequence). The CDR3 region is CAGGWKSYTDTQYF. The CDR3 region has the DNA TGTGCCGGAGGGTGGAAATCTTACACAGATACGCAGTATTTT. Drawing the rest from reference TRBV30 and TRBJ2-3, the complete variable domain is SQTIHQWPATLVQPVGSPLSLECTVEGTSNPNLYWYRQAAGRGLQLLFYSVGIGQISSEVPQNLSASRPQDRQFILSSKKLLLSDSGFYLCAGGWKSYTDTQYFGPGTRLTVL.

The CDR3 DNA reads as TGTGCCAGCAGTTTGGGACACAACACCGGGGAGCTGTTTTTT. Translated, it gives CASSLGHNTGELFF. The chain has TRBV28 and TRBJ2-2; D is perhaps TRBD1 (6 bases). Trimming pared 3 bases from V and 2 bases from J, leaving 7 bases between. The CDR3 has 14 amino acids. The V gene's germline CDR1 is MDHEN and CDR2 SYDVKM.